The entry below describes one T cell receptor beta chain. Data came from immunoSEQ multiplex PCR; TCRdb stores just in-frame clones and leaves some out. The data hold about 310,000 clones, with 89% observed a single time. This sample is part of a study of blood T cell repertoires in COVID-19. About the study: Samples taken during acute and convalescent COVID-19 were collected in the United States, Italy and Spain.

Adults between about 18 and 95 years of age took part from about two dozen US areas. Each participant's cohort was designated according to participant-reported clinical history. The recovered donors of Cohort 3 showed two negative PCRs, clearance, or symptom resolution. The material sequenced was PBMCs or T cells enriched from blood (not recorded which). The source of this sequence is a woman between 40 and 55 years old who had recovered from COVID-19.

This chain's CDR3 is CATSPGLADFYNEQFF. CDR3 sequence (DNA): TGTGCCACTTCTCCGGGACTAGCGGATTTCTACAATGAGCAGTTCTTC. The chain employs TRBV24-1 and TRBJ2-1; 11 bases agree with TRBD2. The CDR3 contains 16 residues. V lost 10 bases, J lost 3 bases, and 10 bases stayed unmatched. Germline lookup yields CDR1 KGHDR and CDR2 SFDVKD.